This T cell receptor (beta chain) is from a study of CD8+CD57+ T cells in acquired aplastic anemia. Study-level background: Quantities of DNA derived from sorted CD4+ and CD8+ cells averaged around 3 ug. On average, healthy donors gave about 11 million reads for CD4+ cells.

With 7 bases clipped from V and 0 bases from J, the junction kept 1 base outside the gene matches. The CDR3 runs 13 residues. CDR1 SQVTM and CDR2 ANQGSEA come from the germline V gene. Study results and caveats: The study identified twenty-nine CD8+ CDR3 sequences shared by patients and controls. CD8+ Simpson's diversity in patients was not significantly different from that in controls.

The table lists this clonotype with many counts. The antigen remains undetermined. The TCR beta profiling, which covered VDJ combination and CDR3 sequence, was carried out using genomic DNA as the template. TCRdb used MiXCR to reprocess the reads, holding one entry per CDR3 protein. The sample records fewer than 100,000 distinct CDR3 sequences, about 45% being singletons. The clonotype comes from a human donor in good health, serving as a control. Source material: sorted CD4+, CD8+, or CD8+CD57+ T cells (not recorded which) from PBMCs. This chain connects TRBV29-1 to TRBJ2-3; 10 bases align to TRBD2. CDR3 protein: CSGLAGSTDTQYF. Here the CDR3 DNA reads TGCAGCGGACTAGCGGGTAGCACAGATACGCAGTATTTT.